The clone carrying this TCR beta chain has a single count. This specimen comes from a study of blood T cell repertoires in COVID-19. The data were produced by immunoSEQ multiplex PCR, yet TCRdb's version contains in-frame clones alone and is incomplete. This table holds tens of thousands of clones, about 87% found once. Germline loops: CDR1 MNHEY, CDR2 SVGEGT. Losses at the gene ends were 6 bases for V and 5 bases for J; bases not matched to a gene: 13. The CDR3 loop spans 16 amino acids. This sequence joins TRBV6-2 or TRBV6-3 and TRBJ2-3, with TRBD2 identical over 8 bases. The TCR sequence derives from a human donor with acute or convalescent COVID-19. The donor label of this sample is uncertain. The sequenced sample consisted of peripheral blood. The CDR3 reads CASRPQGAGAGDTQYF. In nucleotides, the CDR3 is TGTGCCAGCAGACCTCAGGGAGCGGGGGCGGGAGATACGCAGTATTTT.